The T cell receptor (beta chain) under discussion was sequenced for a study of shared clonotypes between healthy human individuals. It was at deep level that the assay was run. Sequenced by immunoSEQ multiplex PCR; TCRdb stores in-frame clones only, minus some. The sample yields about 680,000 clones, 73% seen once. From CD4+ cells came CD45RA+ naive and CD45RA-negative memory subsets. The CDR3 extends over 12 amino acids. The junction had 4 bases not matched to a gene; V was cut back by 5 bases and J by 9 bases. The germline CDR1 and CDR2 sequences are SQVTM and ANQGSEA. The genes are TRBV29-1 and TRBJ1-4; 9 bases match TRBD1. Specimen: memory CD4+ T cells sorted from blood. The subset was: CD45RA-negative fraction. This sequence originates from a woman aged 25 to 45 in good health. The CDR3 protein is CSVMGQGKKLFF. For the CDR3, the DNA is TGCAGCGTTATGGGACAGGGAAAAAAACTGTTTTTT.